The rows below give T cell receptor beta chains drawn from one sample of a study of cytomegalovirus exposure and HLA in healthy donors. The method was immunoSEQ multiplex PCR; TCRdb's version includes in-frame clones alone and lacks a portion of them. The table records approximately 150,000 clones, roughly 83% of them present only once. The sequencing sample was made of PBMCs. Receptors were obtained from a human donor in good health. Both conserved end residues are trimmed from each CDR3.

>TRBV5-6|TRBJ2-7
ASSPGLGQQY
>TRBV29-1|TRBJ2-2
SVGLGQRPGELF
>TRBV5-5|TRBJ2-1
ASTWRSSYNEQF
>TRBV19|TRBJ2-5
ATQGQQETQY
>TRBV19|TRBJ1-2
ASNSVGTGGVWA
>TRBV13|TRBJ2-1
ASSPRRAGRTNNEQF
>TRBV15|TRBJ2-7
ATSPNLGGGEQY
>TRBV28|TRBJ2-1
ASSSFSYNEQF
>TRBV30|TRBJ2-5
AWSVGIRDRGQETQY
>TRBV6-1|TRBJ1-4
ASSEATGGIPLTTNEKLF
>TRBV7-2|TRBJ2-3
ASSVVGGASTDTQY
>TRBV27|TRBJ1-2
ASSLSLTANYGYT
>TRBV5-1|TRBJ2-2
ASSAGQLGSAGELF
>TRBV9|TRBJ2-2
ASSTGGLSTGELF
>TRBV7-2|TRBJ1-1
ASRRDTTEAF
>TRBV5-1|TRBJ1-4
ASSLARDKDEKLF
>TRBV2|TRBJ2-1
ASSEFREGEQF
>TRBV6-6|TRBJ1-5
ASSYFNQGAGQPQH
>TRBV6-1|TRBJ2-3
ATGGGDTQY
>TRBV5-4|TRBJ2-7
ASSSSGRDNYEQY
>TRBV5-1|TRBJ2-1
ASSRGLYNEQF
>TRBV27|TRBJ2-2
ASSLSETGELF
>TRBV7-8|TRBJ1-1
ASSLVRGSNTEAF
>TRBV28|TRBJ2-1
ASSLVGGYNEQF
>TRBV13|TRBJ1-3
ASSLSGGSGNTIY
>TRBV27|TRBJ2-7
ASSLYRTRDSSSYEQY
>TRBV7-9|TRBJ1-4
ASSHGGRVTNEKLF
>TRBV7-6|TRBJ2-2
ASSPVRTENTGELF
>TRBV30|TRBJ1-6
AWSIRSPLH
>TRBV7-9|TRBJ1-5
ASSSGQGGHQPQH
>TRBV11-2|TRBJ2-3
ASSLGLAGGTDTQY
>TRBV15|TRBJ2-1
ATSPTSLNEQF
>TRBV5-1|TRBJ2-1
ASSWKGAPLRNEQF
>TRBV14|TRBJ2-7
ASSQETGPNIGSYEQY